A single sample gave rise to the 18 T cell receptor beta chains below, sequenced in a study of blood T cell repertoires in COVID-19. Produced via immunoSEQ multiplex PCR; TCRdb's table is partial and in-frame only. This table has about 79,000 clones, about 89% appearing once. Sequencing input: peripheral blood. These receptors all come from a man between 65 and 85 years old with active or convalescent COVID-19.

This chain uses TRBV30 with TRBJ1-6; tentative D call: TRBD1 (6 bases). The germline V gene has CDR1 GTSNPN and CDR2 SVGIG (reference sequence). The CDR3 covers 13 residues. V dropped 4 bases and J dropped 10 bases, with 14 bases sitting between them. This CDR3 reads CAWNNRDTSPLHF. The CDR3 coding sequence is TGTGCCTGGAACAACCGGGACACCTCACCCCTCCACTTT.

This chain uses TRBV13 with TRBJ2-1; D is uncertain. CDR1 is PRHDT and CDR2 is FYEKMQ in the germline V gene (reference sequence). The CDR3 contains 13 residues. Between the trimmed V and J ends, which lost 7 bases and 5 bases, there was a span of 12 bases. The CDR3 loop reads CASNDRGNNEQFF. CDR3 sequence (DNA): TGTGCCAGCAACGATCGCGGTAACAATGAGCAGTTCTTC.

This chain links TRBV3-1 (or the pseudogene TRBV3-2) with TRBJ2-7; 9 bases align to TRBD2. The V and J ends lost 4 bases and 6 bases, in that order; junction bases with no gene match: 7. Germline V gene sequence: CDR1 LGHDT, CDR2 YNNKEL (reference sequence). There are 14 residues in the CDR3. CDR3 in amino acids: CASSLAGVSSEQYF. The CDR3 DNA follows: TGTGCCAGCAGCCTAGCGGGAGTTTCATCCGAGCAGTACTTC.

This chain joins TRBV29-1 and TRBJ1-2, with TRBD1 identical over 10 bases. The CDR3 contains 13 residues. The germline gives CDR1 SQVTM, CDR2 ANQGSEA. V dropped 3 bases and J dropped 3; count of bases not matched to a gene: 1. CDR3 nucleotide sequence: TGCAGCGTTGACGGACAGGGGGACTATGGCTACACCTTC. Amino acids: CSVDGQGDYGYTF. The full variable domain, completed using reference TRBV29-1 and TRBJ1-2, is SAVISQKPSRDICQRGTSLTIQCQVDSQVTMMFWYRQQPGQSLTLIATANQGSEATYESGFVIDKFPISRPNLTFSTLTVSNMSPEDSSIYLCSVDGQGDYGYTFGSGTRLTVV.

This clone showed up just once. The V gene is TRBV29-1, the J gene TRBJ1-1; D might be TRBD1 (5 bases). V gave up 6 bases and J gave up 4 bases, with 18 bases separating them. Per germline, CDR1 SQVTM and CDR2 ANQGSEA. There are 14 residues in the CDR3. The DNA for the CDR3 is TGCAGCGTCCAGGGTCTACAAGCGGGCACTGAAGCTTTCTTT. This sequence encodes CSVQGLQAGTEAFF. Using reference TRBV29-1 and TRBJ1-1 for the parts outside the CDR3, the full variable domain is SAVISQKPSRDICQRGTSLTIQCQVDSQVTMMFWYRQQPGQSLTLIATANQGSEATYESGFVIDKFPISRPNLTFSTLTVSNMSPEDSSIYLCSVQGLQAGTEAFFGQGTRLTVV.

The chain employs TRBV29-1 and TRBJ1-1, with D possibly being TRBD1 (6 bases). Trimming pared 5 bases from V and 1 base from J, leaving 11 bases between. The CDR3 sequence is 13 residues long. Germline V gene lookup returns CDR1 SQVTM and CDR2 ANQGSEA. The CDR3 sequence is CSVSRQENTEAFF. CDR3 nucleotides: TGCAGCGTTTCTCGACAGGAGAACACTGAAGCTTTCTTT.

V gene TRBV28 combines with J gene TRBJ2-7; tentative D call: TRBD1 (5 bases). V was shortened by 2 bases and J by 9 bases, with 23 bases between the two germline ends. Germline CDR1 MDHEN, CDR2 SYDVKM. The CDR3 length is 16 residues. CDR3 DNA: TGTGCCAGCAGTTTAGGCGGCAGGGCAGGTAGTAGGCGGCAGTACTTC. Translation: CASSLGGRAGSRRQYF. Together with reference TRBV28 and TRBJ2-7, the CDR3 gives the full variable domain: DVKVTQSSRYLVKRTGEKVFLECVQDMDHENMFWYRQDPGLGLRLIYFSYDVKMKEKGDIPEGYSVSREKKERFSLILESASTNQTSMYLCASSLGGRAGSRRQYFGPGTRLTVT.

This clone was seen just once. V and J are TRBV9 and TRBJ2-5; 14 bases are shared with TRBD2. The ends lost 3 bases at V and 1 base at J; junction bases unmatched: 5. There are 17 residues in the CDR3. The germline gives CDR1 SGDLS, CDR2 YYNGEE. This chain's CDR3 is CASSEWTSGRPQETQYF. The CDR3 DNA follows: TGTGCCAGCAGCGAGTGGACTAGCGGGAGGCCCCAAGAGACCCAGTACTTC. The complete variable domain, with remaining parts taken from reference TRBV9 and TRBJ2-5, reads DSGVTQTPKHLITATGQRVTLRCSPRSGDLSVYWYQQSLDQGLQFLIQYYNGEERAKGNILERFSAQQFPDLHSELNLSSLELGDSALYFCASSEWTSGRPQETQYFGPGTRLLVL.

The rearrangement uses TRBV2 and TRBJ1-4, with 7 nucleotides matching TRBD1. Trimming at V came to 4 bases and at J to 8 bases, leaving 7 bases not matched to a gene. This CDR3 has 14 amino acids. Germline V CDR1 and CDR2: SNHLY, FYNNEI. CDR3 coding DNA: TGTGCCAGCAGTGGTACAGGGGCTCGGGAAAAACTGTTTTTT. It encodes CASSGTGAREKLFF.

The DNA for the CDR3 is TGTGCCAGCAGCTTGATCGTCGACAATGAGCAGTTCTTC. It yields the protein CASSLIVDNEQFF. The chain is built from TRBV5-4 and TRBJ2-1; no clear D. V was cut by 1 base and J by 5 bases, with 7 bases left in between. The CDR3 contains 13 residues. Looked up from germline, CDR1 is SGHNT and CDR2 is YYREEE (reference sequence). The whole variable domain, remainder taken from reference TRBV5-4 and TRBJ2-1, is ETGVTQSPTHLIKTRGQQVTLRCSSQSGHNTVSWYQQALGQGPQFIFQYYREEENGRGNFPPRFSGLQFPNYSSELNVNALELDDSALYLCASSLIVDNEQFFGPGTRLTVL.

The genes are TRBV19 and TRBJ2-2; D is unresolved. The germline V gene encodes CDR1 LNHDA and CDR2 SQIVND (reference sequence). V lost 4 bases, J lost 6 bases, and 12 bases lay in between. CDR3 length: 14 amino acids. The CDR3 DNA follows: TGTGCCAGTAGTACTTTAATTTCAGCCGGGGAGCTGTTTTTT. The encoded protein is CASSTLISAGELFF. Looking up the rest from reference TRBV19 and TRBJ2-2 gives the full variable domain: DGGITQSPKYLFRKEGQNVTLSCEQNLNHDAMYWYRQDPGQGLRLIYYSQIVNDFQKGDIAEGYSVSREKKESFPLTVTSAQKNPTAFYLCASSTLISAGELFFGEGSRLTVL.

The chain couples TRBV3-1 (or the pseudogene TRBV3-2) to TRBJ2-5, with 7 bases that match TRBD1. With V trimmed by 2 bases and J by 5 bases, 5 bases remained unmatched. Per the germline V gene, CDR1 is LGHDT and CDR2 is YNNKEL (reference sequence). The CDR3 loop spans 14 amino acids. The CDR3 DNA sequence: TGTGCCAGCAGCCAAACCGACAGGGTTGAGACCCAGTACTTC. It translates to CASSQTDRVETQYF.

This chain connects TRBV20-1 to TRBJ1-1; D is unclear. The ends were cut back, 6 bases at V and 1 base at J, with 6 bases in the middle. Germline CDR1 reads DFQATT; CDR2 reads SNEGSKA (reference sequence). The CDR3 loop spans 11 amino acids. The CDR3 DNA is TGCAGTGCCGCACAGAACACTGAAGCTTTCTTT. Residues: CSAAQNTEAFF.

J is TRBJ1-2 and V is TRBV28; the D gene is possibly TRBD1 (6 bases). The CDR3 is 14 residues long. Germline V gene data show CDR1 as MDHEN and CDR2 as SYDVKM. V was cut by 5 bases and J by 8 bases, with 18 bases left in between. The CDR3 DNA reads as TGTGCCAGCAGTCCTAATGGACAGCAATGGGGCTACACCTTC. Protein sequence: CASSPNGQQWGYTF.

The J gene is TRBJ1-2, the V gene TRBV7-9; 7 bases align to TRBD1. The CDR3 length is 15 residues. V shed 5 bases and J 6 bases; nucleotides not matched to a gene: 12. CDR1 is SEHNR and CDR2 is FQNEAQ in the germline V gene (reference sequence). As DNA, the CDR3 is TGTGCCAGCAGCCCTCAACAGGGGCGGTATCATGGCTACACCTTC. Protein product: CASSPQQGRYHGYTF.

J is TRBJ2-7 and V is TRBV11-2; 9 bases line up with TRBD1. Trimming removed 5 bases from V and 6 bases from J; junction bases left unmatched: 11. CDR3 size: 15 residues. The germline V gene has CDR1 SGHAT and CDR2 FQNNGV. As DNA, the CDR3 is TGTGCCAGCAGCAAAACCGGGACAGGGTTTAGCGAGCAGTACTTC. Amino acid sequence: CASSKTGTGFSEQYF.

This rearrangement joins TRBV24-1 to TRBJ1-2; D is ambiguous. This CDR3 has 13 residues. Germline V gene data show CDR1 as KGHDR and CDR2 as SFDVKD. The V gene lost 4 bases and the J gene lost 8 bases, with 13 bases spanning the gap. The CDR3 reads CATSDLSLGGYTF. In DNA, the CDR3 is TGTGCCACCAGTGACCTATCCCTAGGAGGCTACACCTTC.

CDR3 region: CASSLRRDRGTPRFF. Written as DNA, the CDR3 is TGTGCCAGCAGCTTACGACGGGACAGGGGGACTCCACGGTTCTTC. The gene calls are TRBV5-6 and TRBJ2-1, with 11 bases aligning to TRBD1. V lost 2 bases to trimming and J lost 15 bases; unmatched junction nucleotides: 13. The CDR3 loop spans 15 amino acids. Per the germline V gene, CDR1 is SGHDT and CDR2 is YYEEEE.